Reported below is one T cell receptor (beta chain). The record originates from a study of control samples from healthy donors and cancer patients. This table comes from immunoSEQ multiplex PCR, and its TCRdb copy is limited to in-frame clones, with some not included. In the table there are 95,000 to 150,000 clones, over 75% of which are singletons. This CDR3 is 14 amino acids long. Germline-derived CDR1 and CDR2 are LGHNA and YSLEER. V dropped 1 base and J dropped 8; count of bases not matched to a gene: 5. Sequencing was done on a sample of blood. The sequence came from a man between 18 and 35 years old in good health. This chain connects TRBV4-3 to TRBJ1-5; 7 nucleotides align to TRBD1. CDR3 residues: CASSQGQGAEPQHF. CDR3 in DNA: TGCGCCAGCAGCCAAGGACAGGGCGCAGAGCCCCAGCATTTT.